These 30 T cell receptor beta chains were all obtained from the same sample, sequenced in a study of T-cell memory formation after mild COVID-19. TCRdb redid the calling of the 5' RACE reads with MiXCR, one entry per CDR3 protein. The data show about 58,000 distinct CDR3 sequences, around 30% seen once. The specimen was PBMCs or a T cell subset sorted from them (not recorded which). Receptor source: a man younger than 35 who had mild COVID-19 (a few samples of this study predate the infection). Cell type and time point are not known.

J is TRBJ2-7 and V is TRBV11-2, with D tentatively TRBD1 (5 bases). V lost 3 bases and J lost 2, with 5 bases in between. Germline V gene lookup returns CDR1 SGHAT and CDR2 FQNNGV. CDR3 length equals 12 residues. Here the CDR3 reads CASSLTAYEQYV. The CDR3 DNA follows: TGTGCCAGCAGCTTGACAGCCTACGAGCAGTACGTC.

This rearrangement joins TRBV27 to TRBJ2-7, with D perhaps matching TRBD1 or TRBD2 (5 bases each). The germline CDR1 and CDR2 sequences are MNHEY and SMNVEV (reference sequence). Between the trimmed V and J ends, which lost 6 bases and 0 bases, there was a span of 9 bases. CDR3 length: 13 residues. The CDR3 reads CASRRGLSYEQYF. CDR3 coding DNA: TGTGCCAGCAGACGGGGCCTCTCCTACGAGCAGTACTTC.

V and J are TRBV29-1 and TRBJ2-5; 7 bases fit TRBD1. CDR3 size: 12 residues. The J segment lost 5 bases and the V segment lost 8 bases, leaving 8 bases of the junction unmatched. The V gene's germline CDR1 is SQVTM and CDR2 ANQGSEA. CDR3 DNA: TGCAGCACTAGACAGGGATACGAGACCCAGTACTTC. Translation: CSTRQGYETQYF.

This clonotype was detected a few times. The chain combines TRBV6-6 with TRBJ1-3; no reliable D call. From germline, CDR1 is MNHNY and CDR2 SVGAGI (reference sequence). V lost 0 bases, J lost 6 bases, and 6 bases lay in between. The CDR3 length is 13 residues. The CDR3 bases are TGTGCCAGCAGTTACTCGAGTGAAAACACCATATATTTT. Translation: CASSYSSENTIYF.

The chain is built from TRBV6-5 and TRBJ1-3; TRBD1 is a possible D gene (5 bases). Germline-derived CDR1 and CDR2 are MNHEY and SVGAGI. V dropped 5 bases and J dropped 0 bases, with 17 bases sitting between them. The CDR3 has 17 residues. This CDR3 is CASSPEGTARSGNTIYF. The CDR3 DNA reads as TGTGCCAGCAGTCCGGAAGGGACGGCCCGCTCTGGAAACACCATATATTTT.

This clonotype was detected only a few times. The J gene is TRBJ2-7, the V gene TRBV20-1; the D gene is possibly TRBD1 (5 bases). Trimming shortened V by 1 base and J by 2 bases, and 9 bases separated the two germline ends. Germline loops: CDR1 DFQATT, CDR2 SNEGSKA (reference sequence). The CDR3 covers 13 residues. The CDR3 sequence is CSARGGATYEQYV. CDR3 in DNA: TGCAGTGCTAGAGGTGGGGCTACCTACGAGCAGTACGTC.

The chain has TRBV29-1 and TRBJ1-1; 8 nucleotides agree with TRBD1. With V trimmed by 5 bases and J by 4 bases, 9 bases remained unmatched. The CDR3 is made up of 14 amino acids. CDR1 SQVTM and CDR2 ANQGSEA come from the germline V gene. The CDR3 DNA is TGCAGCGTTAACCAGGGGGCGGCGGCCACTGAAGCTTTCTTT. Amino acids: CSVNQGAAATEAFF.

This chain connects TRBV16 to TRBJ1-1, with D tentatively TRBD1 (6 bases). The V end was cut by 4 bases, the J end by 8 bases, with 17 bases between. CDR1 is KGHSY and CDR2 is FQNENV in the germline V gene. The CDR3 has 14 residues. The chain's CDR3 is CASSPFVGGREAFF. The CDR3, as DNA: TGTGCCAGCAGCCCCTTCGTGGGGGGCAGGGAAGCTTTCTTT. Supplemented by reference TRBV16 and TRBJ1-1, the full variable domain reads GEEVAQTPKHLVRGEGQKAKLYCAPIKGHSYVFWYQQVLKNEFKFLISFQNENVFDETGMPKERFSAKCLPNSPCSLEIQATKLEDSAVYFCASSPFVGGREAFFGQGTRLTVV.

The V call is TRBV7-2, the J call TRBJ2-7; 7 nucleotides align to TRBD1. Germline V gene lookup returns CDR1 SGHTA and CDR2 FQGNSA. This CDR3 region has 13 residues. The V segment lost 5 bases and the J segment 4 bases; nucleotides outside the gene matches: 5. CDR3 DNA: TGTGCCAGCAGCCGGGGACAGACGTACGAGCAGTACTTC. Protein: CASSRGQTYEQYF.

In its sample, this clonotype was seen a few times. This rearrangement joins TRBV20-1 to TRBJ2-7; the D is unclear. V shed 0 bases and J shed 2 bases, with 11 bases lying between them. Germline-derived CDR1 and CDR2 are DFQATT and SNEGSKA (reference sequence). CDR3 size: 14 residues. CDR3 protein: CSARDLGETYEQYF. CDR3 bases: TGCAGTGCTAGAGATCTTGGGGAAACCTACGAGCAGTACTTC.

The V and J genes are TRBV29-1 and TRBJ2-7; 7 positions match TRBD2. V lost 7 bases to trimming and J lost 3 bases; unmatched junction nucleotides: 9. The CDR3 has 13 amino acids. Germline-derived CDR1 and CDR2 are SQVTM and ANQGSEA. CDR3 nucleotides: TGCAGCGCGGCGACTAGCTTGCGCTACGAGCAGTACTTC. Its translation is CSAATSLRYEQYF.

This clonotype has only a few counts. J is TRBJ2-1 and V is TRBV24-1; 7 bases are shared with TRBD2. This CDR3 region has 13 residues. CDR1 and CDR2 (germline): KGHDR, SFDVKD. V gave up 10 bases and J gave up 5 bases; unmatched junction bases: 7. The CDR3 loop is CATGAGVNNEQFF. The DNA for the CDR3 is TGTGCCACAGGGGCGGGGGTTAACAATGAGCAGTTCTTC.

This clonotype was found a few times. The chain links TRBV12-3 or TRBV12-4 to TRBJ2-7; 8 bases are a match to TRBD2. This CDR3 spans 14 amino acids. J lost 1 base, V lost 5 bases, and 4 bases had no gene match. The DNA for the CDR3 is TGTGCCAGCAGTGACCGGGGGGGATCCTACGAGCAGTACTTC. Its protein is CASSDRGGSYEQYF.

In this sample, this clonotype turned up a few times. The V and J genes are TRBV4-2 and TRBJ2-1; D is tentatively TRBD1 or TRBD2 (5 bases each). The germline V gene encodes CDR1 LGHNA and CDR2 YNFKEQ. V gave up 1 base and J gave up 4 bases, with 11 bases separating them. The CDR3 is made up of 15 amino acids. The DNA for the CDR3 is TGTGCCAGCAGCCAAGTGGGGGAATCTTACAATGAGCAGTTCTTC. Protein sequence: CASSQVGESYNEQFF.

The chain is built from TRBV4-1 and TRBJ2-2; tentative D call: TRBD2 (6 bases). Trimming took 5 bases from V and 4 from J, leaving 11 bases between them. Germline CDR1 is MGHRA and CDR2 is YSYEKL. The CDR3 loop spans 14 amino acids. The CDR3 region has the DNA TGCGCCAGCAGCTTCCGGGACTTCACCGGGGAGCTGTTTTTT. Amino acids: CASSFRDFTGELFF.

The CDR3 is CSARTTGTEYGYTF. CDR3 coding DNA: TGCAGTGCTAGAACGACCGGGACGGAATATGGCTACACCTTC. J is TRBJ1-2 and V is TRBV20-1; a possible D gene is TRBD1 (5 bases). The CDR3 is made up of 14 amino acids. Germline CDR1 reads DFQATT; CDR2 reads SNEGSKA (reference sequence). The V end lost 2 bases, the J end lost 5 bases, and 15 bases lay between the germline ends.

The V call is TRBV6-1, the J call TRBJ1-5; the D gene is possibly TRBD1 (5 bases). The V gene lost 4 bases and the J gene lost 1 base, with 11 bases spanning the gap. The CDR3 is made up of 15 amino acids. Germline CDR1 MNHNS, CDR2 SASEGT. The DNA for the CDR3 is TGTGCCAGCAGTGGGACAAAACGGAGCAATCAGCCCCAGCATTTT. As protein: CASSGTKRSNQPQHF.

Only a few counts were recorded for this clonotype. The rearrangement uses TRBV3-1 and TRBJ2-3; perhaps TRBD2 as D (6 bases). Deletions cut 4 bases from V and 6 bases from J, with 17 bases between. The V gene's germline CDR1 is LGHDT and CDR2 YNNKEL (reference sequence). The length of the CDR3 is 15 residues. The CDR3 region is CASSRGLNIGDTQYF. In DNA form, the CDR3 reads TGTGCCAGCAGCCGGGGACTCAATATAGGGGATACGCAGTATTTT.

The genes are TRBV7-2 and TRBJ1-2; perhaps TRBD1 as D (5 bases). The germline V gene encodes CDR1 SGHTA and CDR2 FQGNSA. The V gene lost 6 bases and the J gene lost 4 bases, with 15 bases spanning the gap. This CDR3 spans 14 amino acids. This chain's CDR3 is CASSYLAGTYGYTF. CDR3 in DNA: TGTGCCAGCAGTTACCTTGCAGGGACCTATGGCTACACCTTC.

The CDR3 region is CASSAGTGGLPFF. CDR3 DNA sequence: TGTGCCAGCAGCGCCGGGACAGGGGGCCTCCCGTTCTTC. V is TRBV9 and J is TRBJ2-1; TRBD1 matches 12 bases. The germline gives CDR1 SGDLS, CDR2 YYNGEE. The J segment lost 15 bases and the V segment lost 3 bases, leaving 7 bases of the junction unmatched. CDR3 length: 13 residues.

J is TRBJ2-1 and V is TRBV19, with D uncertain. CDR1 LNHDA and CDR2 SQIVND come from the germline V gene (reference sequence). This CDR3 has 14 residues. Trimming took off 5 bases at V and 3 bases at J, with 11 bases between the two ends. The CDR3, as DNA: TGTGCCAGTAGTGGTGGTCCCCTCTACAATGAGCAGTTCTTC. Encoded protein: CASSGGPLYNEQFF.

The chain joins TRBV19 to TRBJ1-6; maybe TRBD1 (5 bases). Germline V gene sequence: CDR1 LNHDA, CDR2 SQIVND (reference sequence). Trimming took 4 bases from V and 7 from J, leaving 11 bases between them. The CDR3 sequence is 14 residues long. CDR3 amino acids: CASSSFWGNSPLHF. The DNA for the CDR3 is TGTGCCAGTAGTAGTTTTTGGGGCAATTCACCCCTCCACTTT. The whole variable domain, remainder taken from reference TRBV19 and TRBJ1-6, is DGGITQSPKYLFRKEGQNVTLSCEQNLNHDAMYWYRQDPGQGLRLIYYSQIVNDFQKGDIAEGYSVSREKKESFPLTVTSAQKNPTAFYLCASSSFWGNSPLHFGNGTRLTVT.

This clonotype has just a few counts. The chain uses TRBV9 and TRBJ2-7; no reliable D call. CDR1 is SGDLS and CDR2 is YYNGEE in the germline V gene. V gave up 5 bases and J gave up 5 bases, with 11 bases separating them. The CDR3 covers 12 residues. The CDR3 reads CASSGEVDEQYF. The CDR3 region has the DNA TGTGCCAGCAGTGGAGAGGTGGACGAGCAGTACTTC.

The chain employs TRBV18 and TRBJ2-7; 10 bases line up with TRBD2. The CDR3 loop spans 19 amino acids. V shed 6 bases and J 4 bases; nucleotides not matched to a gene: 21. Germline V gene data show CDR1 as KGHSH and CDR2 as LQKENI. CDR3 sequence (DNA): TGTGCCAGCTCGATTACCCCCGGAGCGGGGGGGCATTTTGGGTACGAGCAGTACGTC. Protein sequence: CASSITPGAGGHFGYEQYV.

The sample holds a few counts of this clonotype. The V gene is TRBV7-8, the J gene TRBJ2-5, with D tentatively TRBD1 (5 bases). CDR3 length: 12 amino acids. The V end was cut by 5 bases, the J end by 5 bases, with 9 bases between. Germline-derived CDR1 and CDR2 are SGHVS and FQNEAQ. CDR3 coding DNA: TGTGCCAGCAGCGGGGCTGTGGAGACCCAGTACTTC. Amino acid sequence: CASSGAVETQYF.

This clonotype appeared a few times. V and J are TRBV7-9 and TRBJ2-7; a weak D match, TRBD1 (6 bases). The germline gives CDR1 SEHNR, CDR2 FQNEAQ (reference sequence). The CDR3 sequence is 14 residues long. The ends were cut back, 5 bases at V and 3 bases at J, with 14 bases in the middle. CDR3 region: CASSPPGTSYEQYV. The DNA of the CDR3 is TGTGCCAGCAGCCCTCCCGGGACAAGCTACGAGCAGTACGTC.

This clonotype was detected a few times. This chain connects TRBV6-5 to TRBJ2-6; D call uncertain. Looked up from germline, CDR1 is MNHEY and CDR2 is SVGAGI. V lost 0 bases and J lost 0, with 6 bases in between. This CDR3 spans 16 amino acids. This CDR3 reads CASSYSQISGANVLTF. For the CDR3, the DNA is TGTGCCAGCAGTTACTCCCAGATCTCTGGGGCCAACGTCCTGACTTTC.

This clonotype was counted only a few times. This chain connects TRBV29-1 to TRBJ1-2; 10 bases fit TRBD1. J was trimmed by 4 bases and V by 5 bases; bases with no gene match: 4. The germline CDR1 and CDR2 sequences are SQVTM and ANQGSEA. The CDR3 extends over 13 amino acids. CDR3 bases: TGCAGCGTTTCGACAGGGGGCAGCTATGGCTACACCTTC. It is translated as CSVSTGGSYGYTF. Full variable domain (remainder filled in from reference TRBV29-1 and TRBJ1-2): SAVISQKPSRDICQRGTSLTIQCQVDSQVTMMFWYRQQPGQSLTLIATANQGSEATYESGFVIDKFPISRPNLTFSTLTVSNMSPEDSSIYLCSVSTGGSYGYTFGSGTRLTVV.

V gene TRBV27 combines with J gene TRBJ1-2, with TRBD1 matching 11 bases. Germline loops: CDR1 MNHEY, CDR2 SMNVEV (reference sequence). CDR3 length: 16 residues. The J segment lost 7 bases and the V segment lost 4 bases, leaving 11 bases of the junction unmatched. CDR3 coding DNA: TGTGCCAGCAGTTCAAGGACAGGGGGCCTCGTTGGTGGCTACACCTTC. Its translation: CASSSRTGGLVGGYTF.

This clonotype was counted between two and nine times. The chain carries TRBV6-5 and TRBJ2-7; D assignment may be TRBD1 or TRBD2 (5 bases each). V lost 6 bases and J 4 bases, leaving 19 bases between the germline ends. The CDR3 is made up of 15 amino acids. Per the germline V gene, CDR1 is MNHEY and CDR2 is SVGAGI. CDR3 in amino acids: CASRPRPGPDYEQYV. In DNA form, the CDR3 reads TGTGCCAGCAGACCCCGACCGGGGCCGGATTACGAGCAGTACGTC.